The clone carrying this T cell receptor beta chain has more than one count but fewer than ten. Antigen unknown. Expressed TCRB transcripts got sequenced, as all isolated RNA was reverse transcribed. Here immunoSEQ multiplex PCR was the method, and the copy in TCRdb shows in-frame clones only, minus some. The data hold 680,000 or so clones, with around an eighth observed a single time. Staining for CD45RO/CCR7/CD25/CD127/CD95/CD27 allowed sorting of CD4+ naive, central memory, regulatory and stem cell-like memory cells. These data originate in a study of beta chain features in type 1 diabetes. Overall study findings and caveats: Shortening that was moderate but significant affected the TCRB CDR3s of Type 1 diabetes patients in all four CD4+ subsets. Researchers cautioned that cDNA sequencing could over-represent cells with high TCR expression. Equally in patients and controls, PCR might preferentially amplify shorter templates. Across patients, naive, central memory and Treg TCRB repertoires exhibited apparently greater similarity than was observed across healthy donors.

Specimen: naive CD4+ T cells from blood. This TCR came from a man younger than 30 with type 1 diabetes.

The CDR3 region is CASSQQLQGSGRPQHF. The CDR3 DNA reads as TGCGCCAGCAGCCAACAATTACAGGGTTCAGGACGGCCCCAGCATTTT. The gene calls are TRBV4-1 and TRBJ1-5; D perhaps matches TRBD1 (6 bases). Trimming left V 2 bases short and J 9 bases short, with 20 bases between. This CDR3 has 16 amino acids. The germline V gene has CDR1 MGHRA and CDR2 YSYEKL.